Each of the 18 T cell receptor beta chains below was sequenced from the same sample in a study of cytomegalovirus exposure and HLA in healthy donors. Method: immunoSEQ multiplex PCR; TCRdb's copy keeps in-frame clones and lacks some. The sample carries 150,000 to 200,000 clones, around 85% recorded once. Source material: PBMCs. Source of these receptors: a man between 18 and 35 years old in good health and CMV-seropositive.

The chain combines TRBV23-1 with TRBJ2-5; D uncertain. TRBV23-1 is an ORF, and what it does is uncertain. The CDR3 is 16 amino acids. V gave up 0 bases and J gave up 1 base, with 12 bases separating them. For the CDR3, the DNA is TGCGCCAGCAGTCAATCGATTTTAGCTACCCAAGAGACCCAGTACTTC. It translates to CASSQSILATQETQYF.

The chain has TRBV6-5 and TRBJ2-1; 12 bases match TRBD2. CDR3 length equals 13 residues. Germline assignment: CDR1 MNHEY and CDR2 SVGAGI. The V gene end was trimmed by 10 bases and the J gene end by 6 bases; junction bases not matched to a gene: 4. The CDR3 region is CATGLAGSNEQFF. CDR3 DNA sequence: TGTGCCACCGGACTAGCGGGGAGCAATGAGCAGTTCTTC.

The chain uses TRBV6-6 and TRBJ1-4; D might be TRBD1 (6 bases). The CDR3 has 15 amino acids. The V end lost 2 bases, the J end lost 5 bases, and 12 bases lay between the germline ends. Germline-derived CDR1 and CDR2 are MNHNY and SVGAGI (reference sequence). The CDR3 coding sequence is TGTGCCAGCAGTTACCCGACAGGATCCAATGAAAAACTGTTTTTT. Amino acids: CASSYPTGSNEKLFF.

The CDR3 nucleotides are TGTGCCAGCAGTTACTCGCCTAGCGGGCTGTTAGATGAGCAGTTCTTC. Amino acids: CASSYSPSGLLDEQFF. The chain links TRBV6-5 to TRBJ2-1, with 8 positions matching TRBD2. Losses at the gene ends were 0 bases for V and 8 bases for J; bases not matched to a gene: 9. Germline CDR1 MNHEY, CDR2 SVGAGI. The CDR3 totals 16 residues.

This clone has at least ten counts. The V call is TRBV7-2, the J call TRBJ2-7; perhaps TRBD2 as D (5 bases). The CDR3 is 14 amino acids. V lost 7 bases, J lost 1 base, and 14 bases lay in between. The germline CDR1 and CDR2 sequences are SGHTA and FQGNSA. The DNA of the CDR3 is TGTGCCAGCACCCCGTCCCGGGATTCCTACGAGCAGTACTTC. Translation gives CASTPSRDSYEQYF.

The gene calls are TRBV28 and TRBJ1-4, with TRBD1 matching 8 bases. The CDR3 extends over 16 amino acids. The V gene end was trimmed by 4 bases and the J gene end by 8 bases; junction bases not matched to a gene: 12. Germline V gene lookup returns CDR1 MDHEN and CDR2 SYDVKM. In DNA, the CDR3 is TGTGCCAGCAGTTCCCCACTTCGACAGGGGACCGAAAAACTGTTTTTT. Its protein product is CASSSPLRQGTEKLFF.

This clone is a singleton in its sample. The chain employs TRBV9 and TRBJ1-6; 12 nucleotides line up with TRBD1. Per germline, CDR1 SGDLS and CDR2 YYNGEE. V dropped 4 bases and J dropped 9; count of bases not matched to a gene: 2. The CDR3 is 14 residues long. The CDR3 reads CASSSGQGASPLHF. Written as DNA, the CDR3 is TGTGCCAGCAGCTCGGGACAGGGGGCTTCACCCCTCCACTTT.

The chain recombines TRBV28 with TRBJ2-7; 9 nucleotides agree with TRBD2. Per germline, CDR1 MDHEN and CDR2 SYDVKM. The V segment lost 3 bases and the J segment 5 bases; nucleotides outside the gene matches: 8. The CDR3 length is 15 residues. DNA of the CDR3: TGTGCCAGCAGTTTCAGTAGCGGGGGTCGCCACGAGCAGTACTTC. Its protein product is CASSFSSGGRHEQYF.

The V call is TRBV5-1, the J call TRBJ1-4; D is unresolved. Germline V gives CDR1 SGHRS, CDR2 YFSETQ. There are 13 residues in the CDR3. Trimming stripped 0 bases from V and 7 bases from J, with 7 bases between. CDR3 sequence reads: CASSLEGSEKLFF. The CDR3 nucleotides read TGCGCCAGCAGCTTGGAAGGGAGTGAAAAACTGTTTTTT.

The genes are TRBV19 and TRBJ1-2; D not certain. The CDR3 consists of 11 residues. V was pared by 10 bases and J by 4 bases, with 10 bases between. CDR1 LNHDA and CDR2 SQIVND come from the germline V gene (reference sequence). CDR3 residues: CATREGYGYTF. The CDR3 nucleotides read TGTGCCACCAGAGAGGGCTATGGCTACACCTTC.

The chain has TRBV30 and TRBJ2-1, with TRBD1 as a possible D gene (6 bases). V was cut by 1 base and J by 5 bases, with 9 bases left in between. Germline V lookup: CDR1 GTSNPN, CDR2 SVGIG (reference sequence). There are 13 residues in the CDR3. The chain's CDR3 is CAWSGAGDNEQFF. The CDR3 DNA follows: TGTGCCTGGAGTGGGGCAGGGGACAATGAGCAGTTCTTC. The full variable domain, completed using reference TRBV30 and TRBJ2-1, is SQTIHQWPATLVQPVGSPLSLECTVEGTSNPNLYWYRQAAGRGLQLLFYSVGIGQISSEVPQNLSASRPQDRQFILSSKKLLLSDSGFYLCAWSGAGDNEQFFGPGTRLTVL.

The chain carries TRBV30 and TRBJ2-2, with D possibly being TRBD1 (6 bases). Trimming stripped 2 bases from V and 0 bases from J, with 10 bases between. In germline, CDR1 is GTSNPN, CDR2 SVGIG (reference sequence). The CDR3 contains 15 residues. CDR3 nucleotide sequence: TGTGCCTGGAGTACCGGGACAACGAACACCGGGGAGCTGTTTTTT. Its protein product is CAWSTGTTNTGELFF.

This clone was detected only a few times. The rearrangement links TRBV19 to TRBJ1-2; no definite D call. This CDR3 region has 13 residues. Germline CDR1 LNHDA, CDR2 SQIVND (reference sequence). The V gene lost 7 bases and the J gene lost 0 bases, with 9 bases spanning the gap. The CDR3 region is CASTFRANYGYTF. In DNA form, the CDR3 reads TGTGCCAGTACGTTTCGGGCTAACTATGGCTACACCTTC.

The V gene is TRBV5-6, the J gene TRBJ2-7; D remains unclear. The CDR3 sequence is 11 residues long. Trimming shortened V by 0 bases and J by 5 bases, and 3 bases separated the two germline ends. Germline V gene sequence: CDR1 SGHDT, CDR2 YYEEEE. CDR3 coding DNA: TGTGCCAGCAGCTTGGCCGACGAGCAGTACTTC. Residues: CASSLADEQYF.

The rearrangement links TRBV18 to TRBJ2-7; D is possibly TRBD2 (6 bases). Looked up from germline, CDR1 is KGHSH and CDR2 is LQKENI. This CDR3 has 15 residues. The ends were cut back, 6 bases at V and 2 bases at J, with 17 bases in the middle. The CDR3, as DNA: TGTGCCAGCTCCGCAGTATCGGGGGACGCCTACGAGCAGTACTTC. Translation: CASSAVSGDAYEQYF.

The chain has TRBV11-1 and TRBJ2-7, with a possible D match to TRBD2 (5 bases). The CDR3 length is 14 residues. V was shortened by 0 bases and J by 0 bases, with 6 bases between the two germline ends. Germline CDR1 reads SGHAT; CDR2 reads FQDESV (reference sequence). CDR3 sequence reads: CASSLAGSSYEQYF. As DNA, the CDR3 is TGTGCCAGCAGCTTAGCAGGGAGCTCCTACGAGCAGTACTTC.

There are a few counts of this clone. J is TRBJ1-5 and V is TRBV30, with D unclear. V lost 2 bases, J lost 13 bases, and 15 bases lay in between. Germline assignment: CDR1 GTSNPN and CDR2 SVGIG (reference sequence). The CDR3 loop spans 12 amino acids. The CDR3 region has the DNA TGTGCCTGGAGTACCCTTAGAGGCGGTCAGCATTTT. The encoded protein is CAWSTLRGGQHF.

This chain joins TRBV6-6 and TRBJ1-2, with D possibly matching TRBD1 (6 bases). Germline lookup yields CDR1 MNHNY and CDR2 SVGAGI (reference sequence). V lost 5 bases and J 7 bases, leaving 14 bases between the germline ends. The CDR3 covers 13 residues. CDR3 region: CASSNTGNRGYTF. The CDR3 DNA sequence: TGTGCCAGCAGTAACACAGGGAACCGTGGCTACACCTTC.